Below, 21 T cell receptor beta chains from the same sample are listed, as sequenced in a study of vaccination effects on CD4 cells after COVID-19. Scientists isolated CD4+ T cells after an approximately 10-day culture period ended. As their vaccination, participants received two doses of either BNT162b2 or mRNA-1273. Repertoires were generated with immunoSEQ multiplex PCR, while TCRdb's copy carries only in-frame clones and drops some. There are approximately 74,000 clones in the sample; 73% occur only once, and about 2% lies in the top ten. No cognate antigen is known for these TCRs. Material: CD4+ T cells from PBMCs cultured without peptide, obtained after COVID-19 vaccination. These receptor sequences come from a human donor who received a COVID-19 vaccine.

The chain is built from TRBV2 and TRBJ2-5; unclear D gene. The CDR3 contains 14 residues. CDR1 and CDR2 from the germline V gene are SNHLY and FYNNEI. V was shortened by 6 bases and J by 4 bases, with 15 bases between the two germline ends. In nucleotides, the CDR3 is TGTGCCAGCAGCGACCAGAGGTCCCGAGAGACCCAGTACTTC. Translation gives CASSDQRSRETQYF.

CDR3 in amino acids: CASSSGTGTYNSPLHF. CDR3 coding DNA: TGTGCCAGCAGCTCCGGGACAGGAACCTATAATTCACCCCTCCACTTT. This chain joins TRBV11-2 and TRBJ1-6, with 8 bases matching TRBD1. Trimming took 4 bases from V and 2 from J; bases not matched to a gene: 4. Germline V CDR1 and CDR2: SGHAT, FQNNGV. The CDR3 totals 16 residues.

This sequence joins TRBV18 and TRBJ2-3; TRBD2 might be the D (6 bases). Germline-derived CDR1 and CDR2 are KGHSH and LQKENI. V was trimmed by 4 bases and J by 0 bases, leaving 11 bases between them. The CDR3 consists of 15 residues. CDR3 coding DNA: TGTGCCAGCTCACGCAGCGGGTCTAGCACAGATACGCAGTATTTT. Translated: CASSRSGSSTDTQYF.

V is TRBV5-1 and J is TRBJ2-1; TRBD1 might be the D (5 bases). The V gene's germline CDR1 is SGHRS and CDR2 YFSETQ. The CDR3 sequence is 13 residues long. V was shortened by 4 bases and J by 5 bases, with 10 bases between the two germline ends. The CDR3 loop reads CASSPWTNNEQFF. CDR3 in DNA: TGCGCCAGCAGCCCCTGGACAAACAATGAGCAGTTCTTC. The whole variable domain, filled in from reference TRBV5-1 and TRBJ2-1, reads KAGVTQTPRYLIKTRGQQVTLSCSPISGHRSVSWYQQTPGQGLQFLFEYFSETQRNKGNFPGRFSGRQFSNSRSEMNVSTLELGDSALYLCASSPWTNNEQFFGPGTRLTVL.

The table lists this clone with a count of one. The sample carries other DNA sequences with the same CDR3. V is TRBV24-1 and J is TRBJ2-3; D is perhaps TRBD2 (5 bases). CDR1 is KGHDR and CDR2 is SFDVKD in the germline V gene. The ends were cut back, 0 bases at V and 0 bases at J, with 9 bases in the middle. This CDR3 is 16 amino acids long. The CDR3 region has the DNA TGTGCCACCAGTGATTTGGGAGGTGGAAGCACAGATACGCAGTATTTT. Translated: CATSDLGGGSTDTQYF.

The rearrangement uses TRBV6-2 or TRBV6-3 and TRBJ1-3; D is uncertain. The germline V gene encodes CDR1 MNHEY and CDR2 SVGEGT. The CDR3 has 12 amino acids. Deletions cut 2 bases from V and 4 bases from J, with 3 bases between. This chain's CDR3 is CASSYPGNTIYF. CDR3 DNA: TGTGCCAGCAGTTACCCGGGAAACACCATATATTTT.

V gene TRBV25-1 combines with J gene TRBJ2-3; no clear D. Trimming pared 4 bases from V and 4 bases from J, leaving 3 bases between. Germline CDR1 is MGHDK and CDR2 is SYGVNS. This CDR3 comprises 11 residues. CDR3 amino acids: CASSAPDTQYF. The DNA for the CDR3 is TGTGCCAGCAGTGCGCCAGATACGCAGTATTTT.

The chain has TRBV5-1 and TRBJ1-2; D is undetermined. Trimming removed 2 bases at V and 4 bases at J, with 9 bases between. The CDR3 runs to 13 residues. Per the germline V gene, CDR1 is SGHRS and CDR2 is YFSETQ. CDR3 sequence: CASSFFGLYGYTF. The CDR3 nucleotides are TGCGCCAGCAGCTTCTTCGGCCTCTATGGCTACACCTTC.

The genes are TRBV11-3 and TRBJ1-2, with D possibly being TRBD1 (6 bases). There are 14 residues in the CDR3. Germline CDR1 is SGHNT and CDR2 is YENEEA. The ends were cut back, 10 bases at V and 4 bases at J, with 19 bases in the middle. This CDR3 reads CAKDDRKRFYGYTF. The CDR3 DNA is TGTGCCAAAGACGACAGGAAACGATTCTATGGCTACACCTTC. The complete variable domain, with remaining parts taken from reference TRBV11-3 and TRBJ1-2, reads EAGVVQSPRYKIIEKKQPVAFWCNPISGHNTLYWYLQNLGQGPELLIRYENEEAVDDSQLPKDRFSAERLKGVDSTLKIQPAELGDSAVYLCAKDDRKRFYGYTFGSGTRLTVV.

This chain connects TRBV6-1 to TRBJ1-5; maybe TRBD1 (6 bases). Germline CDR1 reads MNHNS; CDR2 reads SASEGT. Trimming removed 1 base at V and 4 bases at J, with 17 bases between. The CDR3 covers 17 residues. The CDR3 nucleotides are TGTGCCAGCAGTGAAGTCTACAACGCCGGGACAAATCAGCCCCAGCATTTT. Translating gives CASSEVYNAGTNQPQHF.

The chain couples TRBV9 to TRBJ1-4; D gene ambiguous. This CDR3 is 14 amino acids long. The germline gives CDR1 SGDLS, CDR2 YYNGEE. The V end lost 0 bases, the J end lost 2 bases, and 5 bases lay between the germline ends. CDR3: CASSVEVTNEKLFF. CDR3 nucleotide sequence: TGTGCCAGCAGCGTAGAGGTTACTAATGAAAAACTGTTTTTT.

V is TRBV5-1 and J is TRBJ2-6; TRBD1 agrees at 7 bases. With 2 bases clipped from V and 4 bases from J, the junction kept 6 bases outside the gene matches. CDR1 is SGHRS, CDR2 YFSETQ, per germline. This CDR3 spans 16 amino acids. CDR3 DNA: TGCGCCAGCAGCTTAAACACAGGGGCGGGGGCCAACGTCCTGACTTTC. Its translation: CASSLNTGAGANVLTF.

This clone was counted a single time. The J gene is TRBJ2-5, the V gene TRBV2; no firm D call. This CDR3 region has 12 residues. The V gene's germline CDR1 is SNHLY and CDR2 FYNNEI. The germline V and J ends were trimmed by 8 bases and 3 bases, with 10 bases remaining between them. The chain's CDR3 is CASASTEETQYF. Here the CDR3 DNA reads TGTGCCAGCGCCAGCACCGAAGAGACCCAGTACTTC.

The chain is built from TRBV3-1 (or the pseudogene TRBV3-2) and TRBJ2-3; 7 bases line up with TRBD2. V trimming: 3 bases; J trimming: 2 bases; junction bases outside the gene matches: 11. The CDR3 totals 17 residues. Germline lookup yields CDR1 LGHDT and CDR2 YNNKEL (reference sequence). The CDR3 region is CASSQASSGSYTDTQYF. The CDR3, as DNA: TGTGCCAGCAGCCAGGCGTCTAGCGGTTCCTACACAGATACGCAGTATTTT.

The CDR3 sequence is CASSAGLAGSTDTQYF. In nucleotides, the CDR3 is TGTGCCAGCAGCGCGGGACTAGCGGGGTCCACAGATACGCAGTATTTT. V gene TRBV7-6 combines with J gene TRBJ2-3, with TRBD2 matching over 13 bases. This CDR3 spans 16 amino acids. CDR1 SGHVS and CDR2 FNYEAQ come from the germline V gene. V was clipped by 5 bases and J by 2 bases; unmatched bases: 4.

This rearrangement joins TRBV20-1 to TRBJ2-7; possibly TRBD2 for D (6 bases). This CDR3 contains 11 residues. Germline V gene data show CDR1 as DFQATT and CDR2 as SNEGSKA (reference sequence). The CDR3 spells CSAGGDRGLSV. CDR3 DNA sequence: TGCAGTGCTGGAGGGGATCGAGGACTGTCGGTC.

The chain has TRBV10-3 and TRBJ1-3; D is perhaps TRBD1 (6 bases). The CDR3 runs to 16 residues. V was cut by 2 bases and J by 2 bases, with 13 bases left in between. The germline V gene encodes CDR1 ENHRY and CDR2 SYGVKD. The CDR3 loop is CAISELGGRAGNTIYF. The DNA of the CDR3 is TGTGCCATCAGTGAGCTTGGGGGGCGCGCTGGAAACACCATATATTTT.

This rearrangement joins TRBV10-1 to TRBJ2-5; 12 bases line up with TRBD1. Germline V CDR1 and CDR2: WNHNN, SYGVQD (reference sequence). This CDR3 comprises 15 residues. J was trimmed by 5 bases and V by 2 bases; bases with no gene match: 3. The CDR3 coding sequence is TGCGCCAGCAGTGAGGGGACAGGGGGCGCGGAGACCCAGTACTTC. This codes for CASSEGTGGAETQYF.

This clone occurred a few times. This CDR3 is CASSPQALNTGELFF. CDR3 bases: TGCGCCAGCAGCCCGCAGGCCTTGAACACCGGGGAGCTGTTTTTT. This rearrangement joins TRBV4-1 to TRBJ2-2; D unresolved. CDR3 length: 15 amino acids. Trimming took off 4 bases at V and 1 base at J, with 10 bases between the two ends. Germline V CDR1 and CDR2: MGHRA, YSYEKL.

The genes are TRBV4-1 and TRBJ1-5, with no clear D. V lost 1 base and J 2 bases, leaving 12 bases between the germline ends. The CDR3 totals 16 residues. Germline values: CDR1 MGHRA, CDR2 YSYEKL. As DNA, the CDR3 is TGCGCCAGCAGCCAAGGTCCCGGTTGGGGCAATCAGCCCCAGCATTTT. Its translation: CASSQGPGWGNQPQHF.

The chain uses TRBV6-5 and TRBJ2-1; TRBD2 matches at 11 bases. CDR1 is MNHEY and CDR2 is SVGAGI in the germline V gene. This CDR3 is 12 amino acids long. Trimming took 6 bases from V and 14 from J; bases not matched to a gene: 6. The chain's CDR3 is CASSVSGGAKFF. CDR3 DNA: TGTGCCAGCAGCGTTAGCGGGGGGGCCAAGTTCTTC.